The entry below gives a single T cell receptor beta chain sequence along with its context. Its antigen is not yet known. No base quality values were provided; no much bigger clone lies one nucleotide off. Starting from around 500 ng total RNA, TCRbeta-specific cDNA was produced by reverse transcription with a constant-region primer and ProtoScript II reverse transcriptase. Construction of the TCRbeta libraries relied on three nested rounds of multiplex PCR, following a slightly modified ARM-PCR procedure. Each of the first two PCR rounds ran for around 10 cycles using multiplex TRBV1-TRBV30 forward primers together with a Cbeta reverse primer. Sample barcodes and Illumina adapters were attached in a final 25-cycle PCR using Deep VentR polymerase. Amplicons of 200-500 bp were gel-purified with a QIAquick gel extraction kit before sequencing. The TCRbeta amplicons were sequenced with 250-bp paired-end reads on an Illumina HiSeq 2500. In the authors' own workflow: To recover full CDR3 sequences, reads were quality-trimmed using Trimmomatic v0.33 and paired reads were then merged using FLASH v1.2.11. V, D and J germline segments were assigned to the rearranged TCRbeta sequences by MiGEC v1.2.1b. VDJtools v1.0.0 computed clonotype statistics and Shannon-Wiener diversity indices. To reduce sampling bias, subsequent analyses other than the diversity analysis used only the 250 most abundant clonotypes in each sample. TCRdb trimmed public reads at Q25 via fastp, called clones via MiXCR and kept in-frame beta chains. Rows are combined by CDR3 protein, so each entry shows the most common genes and DNA. Here the V and J calls rest on TCRdb's processing, not on the authors' analysis. A total of around 120,000 distinct CDR3 sequences appear in this sample, nearly 70% of them only once. The ten largest clones take up 8.1% of the sample.

The CDR3 starts with the cysteine, ends with the phenylalanine, and has 11 residues. Only the CDR3 region is kept as DNA, spanning 33 bases read in frame from base 1. V is pared back by 6 bases and J by 10 bases, with 10 bases lying between the germline termini. Looking up the germline V gene yields CDR1 MNHEY and CDR2 SVGAGI. The data are from a study of tumor-infiltrating lymphocytes in primary liver carcinoma (dated 2017 in TCRdb). At the level of the whole study: Of the five patients (three men and two women, aged 30 to 69 years), four had hepatocellular carcinoma and one had combined HCC and intrahepatic cholangiocarcinoma. Tumors of the five patients were stage T1-T3 N0M0 with maximum diameters of roughly 4.2 to 10 cm. A total of roughly 35 specimens from 5 patients underwent TCRbeta repertoire sequencing, comprising 25 tumor regions, 5 adjacent noncancerous liver tissues and 5 peripheral blood samples. Repertoires from technical replicates were highly reproducible, with mean shared-clone rates roughly 0.87 and correlation coefficients above 0.95. TCRbeta repertoire sequencing, expression microarrays and whole-exome sequencing were combined in the study across five regions of each liver tumor, with adjacent normal tissue and blood also included. Roughly 3.5 to 7.5 million productive TCRbeta reads were obtained per sample, and no significant difference in read depth was found between tissue types.

General conclusions and limits of the study: The study included only a few patients, and the authors note findings should be validated in a larger study. Because the samples were bulk and unsorted, CD4+ and CD8+ T cell repertoires could not be compared. The top 250 clones made up a significantly larger repertoire fraction in tumors than in blood (p = 0.039). Pairs of tumor regions showed greater repertoire overlap (mean around 35%) than tumor-adjacent pairs (roughly 17%) or tumor-blood pairs (roughly 14%), which is consistent with antigen-driven expansion. Because only the TCR beta chain was sequenced and unpaired alpha chains were not captured, true repertoire diversity is likely underestimated.

Without any cell sorting, total RNA and DNA were co-extracted from approximately 22-30 mg of bulk tissue using the AllPrep DNA/RNA mini kit. Between late 2015 and early 2016, roughly five patients in China with histopathologically diagnosed primary liver carcinoma had their tumors surgically resected. Patients had chronic HBV infection and were treatment-naive at sampling. Pieces of fresh tumor and adjacent tissue were cut in half, with one half kept in RNAlater at -80 degrees C and the other half sent for histology. The sample taken for sequencing was tumor-adjacent normal liver tissue. The TCR comes from an older woman with primary liver carcinoma and hepatitis B virus infection. The chain joins TRBV6-5 to TRBJ2-1, with the D gene call left open. The sequence in DNA is TGTGCCAGCAGGAGACTGGGGGAGCAGTTCTTC. Its product reads: CASRRLGEQFF.